This entry lists 15 T cell receptor beta chains sequenced from one sample in a study of OX40 agonist ivuxolimab in advanced cancers. The assay was immunoSEQ multiplex PCR, and TCRdb's table has in-frame clones only and misses some. The sample lists roughly 70,000 clones, more than 70% occurring once. The sample was CD4+ or CD8+ T cells sorted from blood, taken in a trial of the OX40 agonist ivuxolimab. All receptors derive from an adult with an advanced solid tumor such as melanoma, head and neck, liver or kidney cancer.

This clone has a single count. The chain carries TRBV6-1 and TRBJ2-2, with TRBD1 matching over 7 bases. The CDR3 runs to 14 residues. Per germline, CDR1 MNHNS and CDR2 SASEGT. Trimming took 5 bases from V and 5 from J; bases not matched to a gene: 5. The CDR3 sequence: CASSKGARTGELFF. The CDR3 DNA follows: TGTGCCAGCAGTAAGGGGGCACGGACCGGGGAGCTGTTTTTT.

V usage is TRBV6-5 and J usage is TRBJ1-2; a possible D gene is TRBD1 (5 bases). Deletions cut 6 bases from V and 5 bases from J, with 13 bases between. Germline CDR1 MNHEY, CDR2 SVGAGI. The CDR3 totals 13 residues. The CDR3 region is CASRPGTAYGYTF. DNA for the CDR3: TGTGCCAGCAGACCCGGGACGGCTTATGGCTACACCTTC.

The chain couples TRBV6-5 to TRBJ1-2; TRBD1 matches at 12 bases. From germline, CDR1 is MNHEY and CDR2 SVGAGI. This CDR3 has 15 residues. V lost 5 bases, J lost 8 bases, and 9 bases stayed unmatched. The CDR3 DNA reads as TGTGCCAGCAGTCCCCATTGGGACAGGGGGCGCGGCTACACCTTC. This sequence encodes CASSPHWDRGRGYTF.

V and J are TRBV7-2 and TRBJ2-3; D is uncertain. Germline V lookup: CDR1 SGHTA, CDR2 FQGNSA. Trimming left V 6 bases short and J 0 bases short, with 16 bases between. The CDR3 extends over 16 amino acids. CDR3 amino acids: CASRTGNYPSTDTQYF. The CDR3 bases are TGTGCCAGCAGGACCGGTAACTATCCTAGCACAGATACGCAGTATTTT.

The rearrangement links TRBV19 to TRBJ2-3; TRBD2 matches 9 bases. V dropped 5 bases and J dropped 6; count of bases not matched to a gene: 9. Germline V CDR1 and CDR2: LNHDA, SQIVND (reference sequence). This CDR3 contains 15 residues. CDR3 amino acids: CASSRAGGQGDTQYF. The CDR3 DNA is TGTGCCAGTAGTCGAGCGGGGGGCCAGGGGGATACGCAGTATTTT.

The genes are TRBV9 and TRBJ2-2; D may correspond to TRBD1 or TRBD2 (6 bases each). This CDR3 contains 17 residues. Germline CDR1 and CDR2: SGDLS and YYNGEE. V lost 4 bases and J lost 4, with 20 bases in between. The CDR3 loop reads CASSFPRGGGSTGELFF. The CDR3 nucleotides read TGTGCCAGCAGCTTCCCCCGAGGAGGGGGTTCCACCGGGGAGCTGTTTTTT. The whole variable domain, filled in from reference TRBV9 and TRBJ2-2, reads DSGVTQTPKHLITATGQRVTLRCSPRSGDLSVYWYQQSLDQGLQFLIQYYNGEERAKGNILERFSAQQFPDLHSELNLSSLELGDSALYFCASSFPRGGGSTGELFFGEGSRLTVL.

V is TRBV30 and J is TRBJ2-7; D may be TRBD1 (6 bases). V was shortened by 4 bases and J by 3 bases, with 7 bases between the two germline ends. This CDR3 has 11 amino acids. Germline CDR1 and CDR2: GTSNPN and SVGIG (reference sequence). The CDR3 sequence: CAWKDSYEQYF. The DNA for the CDR3 is TGTGCCTGGAAGGACAGCTACGAGCAGTACTTC.

This rearrangement joins TRBV28 to TRBJ1-6; D is ambiguous. The ends were cut back, 7 bases at V and 8 bases at J, with 9 bases in the middle. This CDR3 region has 12 residues. In germline, CDR1 is MDHEN, CDR2 SYDVKM. The CDR3 DNA follows: TGTGCCAGCACTCAACGGGATTCACCCCTCCACTTT. Translating gives CASTQRDSPLHF.

The CDR3 coding sequence is TGTGCCAGCAGCCAAGGGACGGCAGCTAACTATGGCTACACCTTC. It yields the protein CASSQGTAANYGYTF. The chain joins TRBV4-2 to TRBJ1-2; D is unresolved. CDR3 length: 15 amino acids. The V gene lost 1 base and the J gene lost 0 bases, with 9 bases spanning the gap. The germline gives CDR1 LGHNA, CDR2 YNFKEQ.

V usage is TRBV19 and J usage is TRBJ2-7; the D is unclear. V lost 9 bases, J lost 5 bases, and 11 bases lay in between. The V gene's germline CDR1 is LNHDA and CDR2 SQIVND (reference sequence). This CDR3 is 11 amino acids long. The CDR3 DNA reads TGTGCCAGCAGACTGTTCCACGAGCAGTACTTC. Translation gives CASRLFHEQYF.

This rearrangement joins TRBV19 to TRBJ2-7, with D uncertain. This CDR3 contains 14 residues. The V gene's germline CDR1 is LNHDA and CDR2 SQIVND (reference sequence). With 1 base removed from V and 0 bases from J, the gap between germline ends came to 7 bases. The CDR3 region has the DNA TGTGCCAGTAGTATAGGCCCTGCCTCCTACGAGCAGTACTTC. It is translated as CASSIGPASYEQYF.

This rearrangement joins TRBV19 to TRBJ2-5; TRBD1 matches at 7 bases. Germline values: CDR1 LNHDA, CDR2 SQIVND (reference sequence). The CDR3 is made up of 14 amino acids. V shed 3 bases, J shed 5 bases, and the junction held 6 bases outside the gene matches. CDR3 in amino acids: CASSIATGSETQYF. The CDR3 DNA reads as TGTGCCAGTAGTATCGCGACAGGGTCGGAGACCCAGTACTTC.

This clone was recorded only once. V gene TRBV28 combines with J gene TRBJ2-5; D might be TRBD2 (7 bases). Germline CDR1 reads MDHEN; CDR2 reads SYDVKM. The CDR3 totals 15 residues. V gave up 2 bases and J gave up 4 bases, with 14 bases separating them. DNA for the CDR3: TGTGCCAGCAGTTTAGGTGGGGGGGCCCTAGAGACCCAGTACTTC. Amino acid sequence: CASSLGGGALETQYF. The variable domain in full, with the rest retrieved from reference TRBV28 and TRBJ2-5, is DVKVTQSSRYLVKRTGEKVFLECVQDMDHENMFWYRQDPGLGLRLIYFSYDVKMKEKGDIPEGYSVSREKKERFSLILESASTNQTSMYLCASSLGGGALETQYFGPGTRLLVL.

The chain uses TRBV5-1 and TRBJ2-1, with 14 bases lining up with TRBD2. The germline CDR1 and CDR2 sequences are SGHRS and YFSETQ. CDR3 length equals 17 residues. Trimming removed 1 base from V and 9 bases from J; junction bases left unmatched: 9. The CDR3 coding sequence is TGCGCCAGCAGCTTGTCCGGGACTAGCGGGGGCCGGAGTGAGCAGTTCTTC. This encodes CASSLSGTSGGRSEQFF.

The CDR3 sequence: CASSPMSANTGELFF. The CDR3 region has the DNA TGTGCCAGCTCACCAATGAGCGCCAACACCGGGGAGCTGTTTTTT. The chain employs TRBV18 and TRBJ2-2; no reliable D call. Trimming took off 2 bases at V and 2 bases at J, with 9 bases between the two ends. Germline lookup yields CDR1 KGHSH and CDR2 LQKENI. CDR3 length: 15 amino acids.